This T cell receptor (beta chain) was sequenced for a study of blood T cells in healthy people across ages. A sample-barcoded 5' primer and a J-beta primer mix were used in a second PCR of roughly 6 to 11 cycles. TCRdb reprocessed the 5' RACE reads via MiXCR and lists one record per CDR3 protein. The table has about 1 million distinct CDR3 sequences, 20% to 25% seen once. V dropped 3 bases and J dropped 5 bases, with 16 bases sitting between them. Germline values: CDR1 DFQATT, CDR2 SNEGSKA (reference sequence). The CDR3 extends over 14 amino acids. The sample was also linked to a second study, of T cells of mothers and their children. That source reports: Comparable shaping of TCR recombination output by thymic selection was observed in related and unrelated pairs.

The sequenced material came from blood. The V gene is TRBV20-1, the J gene TRBJ2-5, with a possible D match to TRBD1 (5 bases). The receptor was isolated from a girl aged 2 to 9 in good health. This chain's CDR3 is CSASSRVLYETQYF. The DNA for the CDR3 is TGCAGTGCTAGCTCCAGGGTTTTGTATGAGACCCAGTACTTC.